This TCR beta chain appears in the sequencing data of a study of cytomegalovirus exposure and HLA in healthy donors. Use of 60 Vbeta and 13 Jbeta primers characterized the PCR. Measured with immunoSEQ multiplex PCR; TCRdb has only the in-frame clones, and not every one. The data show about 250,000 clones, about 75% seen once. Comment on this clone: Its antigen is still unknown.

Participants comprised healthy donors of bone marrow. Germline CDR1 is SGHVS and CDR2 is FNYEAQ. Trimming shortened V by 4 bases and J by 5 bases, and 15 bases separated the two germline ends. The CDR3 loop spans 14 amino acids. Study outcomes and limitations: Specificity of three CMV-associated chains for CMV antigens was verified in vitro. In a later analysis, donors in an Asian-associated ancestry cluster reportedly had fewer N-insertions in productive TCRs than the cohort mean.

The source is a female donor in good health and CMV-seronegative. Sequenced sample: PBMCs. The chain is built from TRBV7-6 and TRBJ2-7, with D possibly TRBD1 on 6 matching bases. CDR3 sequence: CASSSGVVRDEQYF. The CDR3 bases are TGTGCCAGCAGCTCAGGGGTGGTGAGGGACGAGCAGTACTTC.